The clone carrying this T cell receptor (beta chain) appeared many times. Its specificity is not known. The cDNA came from 5'RACE, which used 10-nucleotide random UMIs. MiXCR, run by TCRdb on the 5' RACE reads, gives a single entry per CDR3 protein. This sample has 71,000 or so distinct CDR3 sequences, with about 5% found just once. The record originates from a study of neurological immune-mediated disorders. Findings of the study overall: HTLV-1-associated myelopathy led in TCR clonal expansion, while multiple sclerosis ranked lowest, below healthy controls. Phylogenetic grouping assigned the repertoires of 18 of 34 multiple sclerosis patients to a single cluster of related CDR3 sequences. This cluster may be a repertoire-level signature.

V was trimmed by 9 bases and J by 5 bases, leaving 11 bases between them. This CDR3 is built from 12 residues. Germline values: CDR1 KGHDR, CDR2 SFDVKD. The specimen sequenced was PBMCs. This TCR was sampled from a woman in her 30s with multiple sclerosis. The rearrangement links TRBV24-1 to TRBJ2-3; TRBD2 is a possible D gene (6 bases). The CDR3 here is CATAGGGDTQYF. The CDR3 DNA sequence: TGTGCCACCGCCGGGGGAGGAGATACGCAGTATTTT.